Here is one T cell receptor (beta chain) with its context. This clone was detected a few times. Its antigen is not yet known. Qualities for individual bases were not recorded, and no much larger clone is one base off. The cohort consisted of hundreds of healthy bone marrow donors. All cohort members were sampled while nominally healthy, although unrecorded immune exposures were likely present. The donor was CMV seropositive and was included in the group of approximately 310 seropositive cohort members. Each donor provided a peripheral blood sample, and peripheral blood mononuclear cells were used for TCR beta sequencing. Genomic DNA extraction from the blood cell samples was performed with the Qiagen DNeasy Blood Extraction Kit. This sample is part of a study of cytomegalovirus exposure and HLA in healthy donors (dated by TCRdb to the late 2010s). Looking at the study overall: An earlier analysis of roughly 610 of the donors reported approximately 260 Gb of sequence data and around 120 million unique TCR beta sequences obtained from some 170 million T cells. A separate validation cohort of about 110 different subjects was used in addition to the 666-subject first cohort. Of the roughly 400 genotyped donors, 65% to 90% were placed in the genetic ancestry cluster associated with self-reported Caucasian donors. A later genetic analysis took genome-wide SNP genotypes for about three fifths of the 666 donors and used that subset as a discovery cohort. Every repertoire in the discovery cohort had been generated on one and the same sequencing platform. High-throughput TCR immunosequencing, statistical association of individual TCRs with disease status, and machine learning were combined to predict cytomegalovirus infection status. Across some 400 genotyped donors of the cohort, an average of roughly 200,000 unique TCR beta nucleotide sequences per donor were sequenced, and roughly 17% of those sequences were non-productive. HLA typing included class I and class II loci at four-digit resolution. The number of donors typed differed by locus, with about 620-630 for A, B, C, DRB1 and DQB1, roughly 520 for DQA1, under 610 for DPA1, and some 450 for DPB1. Roughly 300 gigabases of sequencing data and approximately 91 million unique TCR sequences made up an early release that covered some 640 HLA-typed donors. Roughly 5 DR-DQ haplotypes were handled as single units for association and clustering, since linkage in the cohort was strong. The study profiled the T cell repertoires of about 640 subjects by immunosequencing and related them to cytomegalovirus serostatus. In the later analysis, no new phenotypic data were used to find candidate immune exposures; instead, reliance was placed on TCR beta sequences and their occurrence across donors. Donor age, sex, ethnicity and CMV serostatus were compiled alongside the repertoire data. An earlier analysis of around 640 of the donors used high-throughput TCR beta sequencing to judge whether each TCR beta V gene segment behaved as functional or pseudogenic. The study aimed to test whether cataloging public T cell receptors could reveal signatures of past pathogen exposure. To study patterns of TCR occurrence, a later analysis re-analyzed previously published TCR beta repertoires from around 660 donors and added high-resolution HLA genotyping. Overall results and qualifications from the work: Roughly uniform sequencing depth across donors was assumed in presence/absence analyses, although this assumption may not hold. At a false discovery rate of 0.05, a later analysis linked around 17,000 TCR beta sequences to specific HLA alleles. The 87-base-pair reads could not distinguish some IMGT-functional V segments, including TRBV6-2 and TRBV6-3, so those segments were excluded. It was suggested by the authors that the approach could potentially be generalized to other disease states and immunological phenotypes. A later analysis reported that several top co-occurrence clusters appeared linked to parvovirus B19, influenza, CMV and Epstein-Barr virus. The study listed approximately 150 TCR beta chains as associated with cytomegalovirus. A later analysis found that HLA-associated TCR beta chains were more clonally expanded and had lower generation probabilities than equally common non-associated chains. A further reported finding was that TCR beta sequences accurately predicted the HLA-A and HLA-B alleles for most subjects in the first cohort. For the cohort, immune exposure information was limited to CMV serostatus. In an earlier analysis of more than 500 of the donors, most TCR beta V segments appeared in productive rearrangements about 87% or about 30% of the time, broadly matching IMGT annotations. Because counts were too low, 15 to 20 rarely observed V segments, including chromosome 9 orphons, were left out of the earlier analysis of some 640 of the donors. Most TCR sequences were observed very rarely across donors, whereas some public TCRs were present in many individuals. Because HLA typing was unavailable for some donors at each locus, only the typed subset was used in association tests. In a later genetic analysis, fewer N-insertions in productive TCRs were reported among donors in an Asian-associated ancestry cluster than the roughly 700-donor mean. V-gene and J-gene trimming of TCR beta chains was associated with a missense DCLRE1C variant in a later genetic analysis, and the association was replicated in an independent cohort. In vitro tests confirmed that three of the cytomegalovirus-associated TCR beta chains recognize cytomegalovirus antigens. Most CMV-associated TCR beta chains appeared to be HLA-restricted in a later analysis, and the HLA associations seemed to be driven largely by CMV exposure. Strong co-occurrence of HLA alleles, especially DR and DQ, made assigning TCR associations to individual alleles difficult. Linkage disequilibrium might explain the correlated functional status among segregating V segments, but an unknown experimental factor could not be ruled out. Only TCR beta chains were sequenced in this cohort, and the absence of alpha or paired-chain data limited detectable features. The classifier was reported to diagnose cytomegalovirus status with high specificity and sensitivity in both the original cohort and the validation cohort. A later analysis found that TCR association rates varied across HLA loci, with DRB1 alleles showing the most associated TCRs and HLA-C alleles the fewest. A cluster of highly shared sequence variants was judged likely to represent a technical artifact of the sequencing pipeline.

The CDR1 and CDR2 encoded by the germline V gene are MDHEN and SYDVKM. V was cut back by 2 bases and J by 0 bases, leaving a gap of 8 bases between them. Reading from cysteine to phenylalanine, the CDR3 counts 14 amino acids. Only CDR3 DNA remains: 42 bases, in frame from the first base. Library prep was done by the immunoSEQ multiplex PCR assay. For the multiplex PCR, a mixture combining 60 forward primers for TCR Vbeta segments and 13 reverse primers for TCR Jbeta segments was used. The CDR3 region of rearranged TCR beta genes was amplified from genomic DNA with a multiplex PCR assay. The amplified TCR beta libraries were sequenced on the Illumina HiSeq System as 87-base-pair reads. Turning to the authors' computational methods: A later analysis counted approximately 74 million unique TCR beta chains across the approximately 700 repertoires, and roughly 10 million of these chains were shared by at least two donors. Raw reads were error-corrected and collapsed into unique sequences with a nearest-neighbor algorithm that merged closely related sequences to remove PCR and sequencing errors. CDR3 sequences were aligned to IMGT reference sequences to assign V, D and J gene segments. For a sequence to be retained, a match of at least six nucleotides to both a V gene segment and a J gene segment was required. A rearrangement was called productive if the CDR3 had no stop codons and remained in frame with V and J, and every other rearrangement was called non-productive. CDR3 was defined by IMGT convention, running from the second conserved V-encoded cysteine to the conserved J-encoded phenylalanine. The earlier analysis of 450 to 750 of the donors excluded any sequence lacking an unambiguous match to a single V gene segment. In an earlier analysis of several hundred of the donors, a V segment was called functional when productive rearrangements were above 56.7%, and segregating when the standard deviation between donors exceeded 5%. A statistical classification framework was developed to diagnose cytomegalovirus status using the catalog of TCR beta chain sequences. A later analysis assigned V and J genes by comparing TCR nucleotide sequences with IMGT/GENE-DB human TR gene sequences. Using the TCRdist pipeline, a later analysis assigned CDR3 sequences along with most-parsimonious VDJ recombination scenarios. In a later analysis, each TCR beta chain was defined by its CDR3 amino acid sequence together with its V-gene family, and reads without a unique V-gene family were excluded. In a later analysis, 550 to 650 highly shared, low-generation-probability nucleotide sequences were removed to address suspected cross-contamination and a sequencing artifact. For each public chain, a later analysis derived a clonal expansion index from normalized ranks of inferred template counts within each repertoire. In a later analysis, generation probabilities were computed using a VDJ recombination model fitted to out-of-frame rearrangements, and the results were checked against IGoR. Hypergeometric tests were used in a later analysis to score TCR-TCR, TCR-HLA and TCR-CMV co-occurrence, with a repertoire-size bias correction applied to the TCR pairs. To estimate false discovery rates, a later analysis permuted the HLA or CMV assignments 20 times. A later analysis grouped co-occurring TCRs with DBSCAN, adding TCRdist sequence similarity when clustering within HLA-allele-positive subsets. Co-occurrence clustering excluded repertoires with fewer than 30,000 or more than 120,000 public chains, plus five with anomalous nucleotide sharing. TCRdb took over this immuneACCESS table, retaining in-frame rearrangements with V and J assigned. Such tables are incomplete; in checked studies, under half of the missing clones stem from an unresolved V gene, and the remainder is unexplained. V, J and clone size reflect that table, while D and trimming were determined from the DNA. This sample comprises about 230,000 clones, about three quarters of them detected only once. The ten most abundant clones make up roughly 2.5% of the sample.

Rearrangement joined TRBV28 to TRBJ2-7, with no D gene named confidently. The TCR sequence derives from a woman in her sixties in good health and CMV-seropositive. What was sequenced was PBMCs. The CDR3 region: CASSLPLFSYEQYF. The nucleotide sequence reads as follows: TGTGCCAGCAGTTTACCCCTTTTCTCCTACGAGCAGTACTTC. With the rest looked up from the reference TRBV28 and TRBJ2-7 genes rather than sequenced, the full variable domain is DVKVTQSSRYLVKRTGEKVFLECVQDMDHENMFWYRQDPGLGLRLIYFSYDVKMKEKGDIPEGYSVSREKKERFSLILESASTNQTSMYLCASSLPLFSYEQYFGPGTRLTVT.